The T cell receptor (beta chain) under discussion was sequenced for a study of OX40 agonist ivuxolimab in advanced cancers. Generated by immunoSEQ multiplex PCR, the TCRdb table keeps only in-frame clones and is missing some. Found here are approximately 58,000 clones, approximately 90% of them singletons; the top ten hold 10% to 15%. Germline V gene data show CDR1 as MNHNY and CDR2 as SVGAGI (reference sequence). The CDR3 runs 13 residues. V shed 0 bases and J shed 1 base, with 4 bases lying between them. The clonotype comes from an adult with an advanced solid tumor such as melanoma, head and neck, liver or kidney cancer. The V gene is TRBV6-6, the J gene TRBJ2-7, with D unclear. The material sequenced was CD4+ or CD8+ T cells sorted from blood, taken in a trial of the OX40 agonist ivuxolimab. CDR3 sequence: CASSYSASYEQYF. The CDR3 DNA reads TGTGCCAGCAGTTACTCGGCGTCCTACGAGCAGTACTTC.